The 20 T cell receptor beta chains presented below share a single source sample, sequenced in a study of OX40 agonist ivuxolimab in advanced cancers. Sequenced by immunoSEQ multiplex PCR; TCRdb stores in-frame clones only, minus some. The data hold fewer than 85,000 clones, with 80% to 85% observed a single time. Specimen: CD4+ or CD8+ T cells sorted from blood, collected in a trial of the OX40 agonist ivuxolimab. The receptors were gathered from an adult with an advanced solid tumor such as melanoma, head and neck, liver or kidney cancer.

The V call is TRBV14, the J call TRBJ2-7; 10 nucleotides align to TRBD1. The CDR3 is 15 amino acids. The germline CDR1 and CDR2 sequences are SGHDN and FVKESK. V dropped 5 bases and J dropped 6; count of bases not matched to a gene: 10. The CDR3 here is CASSDQTGTGVEQYF. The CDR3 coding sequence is TGTGCCAGCAGCGATCAAACCGGGACAGGGGTCGAGCAGTACTTC.

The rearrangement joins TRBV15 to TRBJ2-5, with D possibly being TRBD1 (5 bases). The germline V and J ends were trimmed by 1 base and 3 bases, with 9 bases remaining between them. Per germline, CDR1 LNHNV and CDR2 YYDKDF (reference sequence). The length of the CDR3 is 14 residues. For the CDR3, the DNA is TGTGCCACCAGCAGAGGACAGATAGAAGAGACCCAGTACTTC. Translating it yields CATSRGQIEETQYF.

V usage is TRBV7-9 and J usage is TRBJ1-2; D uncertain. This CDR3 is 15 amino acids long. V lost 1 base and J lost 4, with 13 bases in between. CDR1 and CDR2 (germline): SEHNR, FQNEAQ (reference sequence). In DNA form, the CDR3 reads TGTGCCAGCAGCTTAGATGGCAGCCCATCCTATGGCTACACCTTC. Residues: CASSLDGSPSYGYTF.

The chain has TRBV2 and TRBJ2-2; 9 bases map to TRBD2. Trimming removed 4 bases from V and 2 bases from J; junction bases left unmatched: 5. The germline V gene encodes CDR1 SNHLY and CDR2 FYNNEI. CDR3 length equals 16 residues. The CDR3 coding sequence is TGTGCCAGCAGTGCGTTAGCGGGGGCCAACACCGGGGAGCTGTTTTTT. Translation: CASSALAGANTGELFF.

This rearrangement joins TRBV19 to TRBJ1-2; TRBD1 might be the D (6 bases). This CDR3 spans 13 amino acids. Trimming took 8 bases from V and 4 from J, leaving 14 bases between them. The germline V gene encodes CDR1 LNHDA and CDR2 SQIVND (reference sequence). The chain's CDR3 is CASHVDSLYGYTF. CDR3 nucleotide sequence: TGTGCCAGTCATGTGGACAGTCTCTATGGCTACACCTTC.

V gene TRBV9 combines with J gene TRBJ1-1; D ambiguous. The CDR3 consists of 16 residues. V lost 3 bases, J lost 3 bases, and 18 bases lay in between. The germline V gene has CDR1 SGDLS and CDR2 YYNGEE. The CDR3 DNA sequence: TGTGCCAGCAGCGCCCCATGGGGTGGGGAGGACACTGAAGCTTTCTTT. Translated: CASSAPWGGEDTEAFF.

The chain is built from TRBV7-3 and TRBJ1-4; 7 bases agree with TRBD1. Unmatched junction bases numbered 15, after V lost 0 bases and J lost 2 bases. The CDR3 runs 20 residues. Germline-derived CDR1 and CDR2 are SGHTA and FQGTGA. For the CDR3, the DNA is TGTGCCAGCAGCTTAACGTTAATAGAGGGGGCCCCCGCCACTAATGAAAAACTGTTTTTT. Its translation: CASSLTLIEGAPATNEKLFF.

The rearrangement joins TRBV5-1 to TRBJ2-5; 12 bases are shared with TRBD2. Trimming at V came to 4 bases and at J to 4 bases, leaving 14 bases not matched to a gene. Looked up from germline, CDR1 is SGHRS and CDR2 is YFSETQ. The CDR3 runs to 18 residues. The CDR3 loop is CASSPGASSGGAGETQYF. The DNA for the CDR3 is TGCGCCAGCAGCCCTGGAGCGTCTAGCGGGGGGGCGGGAGAGACCCAGTACTTC.

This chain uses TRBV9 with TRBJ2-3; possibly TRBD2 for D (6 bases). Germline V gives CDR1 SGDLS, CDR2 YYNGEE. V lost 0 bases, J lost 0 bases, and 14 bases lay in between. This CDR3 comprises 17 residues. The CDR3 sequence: CASSVGQGGSSTDTQYF. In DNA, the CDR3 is TGTGCCAGCAGCGTAGGGCAGGGAGGTTCTAGCACAGATACGCAGTATTTT.

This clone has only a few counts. The chain's CDR3 is CASSAQETQYF. CDR3 coding DNA: TGTGCCAGCAGCGCCCAAGAGACCCAGTACTTC. The V call is TRBV5-4, the J call TRBJ2-5; D uncertain. V lost 4 bases and J lost 1, with 2 bases in between. Germline V CDR1 and CDR2: SGHNT, YYREEE (reference sequence). This CDR3 has 11 residues.

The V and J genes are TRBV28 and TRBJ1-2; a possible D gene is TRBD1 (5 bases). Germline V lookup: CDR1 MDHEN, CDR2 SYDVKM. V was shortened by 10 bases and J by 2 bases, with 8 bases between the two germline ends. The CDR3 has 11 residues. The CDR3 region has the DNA TGTGCCACCGCAGGGAACTATGGCTACACCTTC. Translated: CATAGNYGYTF.

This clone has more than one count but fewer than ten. The CDR3 loop is CASSQDERLRLEDGYTF. In DNA form, the CDR3 reads TGTGCCAGCAGCCAAGATGAGAGGTTAAGGCTTGAAGATGGCTACACCTTC. The rearrangement joins TRBV4-2 to TRBJ1-2; D gene uncertain. V was trimmed by 0 bases and J by 6 bases, leaving 20 bases between them. The CDR3 is 17 amino acids. CDR1 is LGHNA, CDR2 YNFKEQ, per germline.

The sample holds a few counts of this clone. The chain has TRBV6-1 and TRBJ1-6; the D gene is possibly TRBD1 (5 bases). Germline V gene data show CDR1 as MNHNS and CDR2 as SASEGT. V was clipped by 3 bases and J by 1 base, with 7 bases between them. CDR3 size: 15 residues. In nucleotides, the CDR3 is TGTGCCAGCAGTGACGGGGCGTCCTATAATTCACCCCTCCACTTT. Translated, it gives CASSDGASYNSPLHF.

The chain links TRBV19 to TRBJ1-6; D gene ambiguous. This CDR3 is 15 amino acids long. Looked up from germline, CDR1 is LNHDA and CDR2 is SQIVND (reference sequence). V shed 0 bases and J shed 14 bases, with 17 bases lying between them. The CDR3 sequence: CASSIDPLGGGSLHF. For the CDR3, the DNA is TGTGCCAGTAGTATAGATCCCCTAGGAGGAGGATCCCTCCACTTT. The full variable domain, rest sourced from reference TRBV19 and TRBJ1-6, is DGGITQSPKYLFRKEGQNVTLSCEQNLNHDAMYWYRQDPGQGLRLIYYSQIVNDFQKGDIAEGYSVSREKKESFPLTVTSAQKNPTAFYLCASSIDPLGGGSLHFGNGTRLTVT.

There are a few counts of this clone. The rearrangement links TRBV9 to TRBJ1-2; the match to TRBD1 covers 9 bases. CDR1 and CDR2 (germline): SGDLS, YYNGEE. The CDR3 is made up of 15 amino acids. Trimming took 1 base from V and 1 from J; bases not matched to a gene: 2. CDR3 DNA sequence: TGTGCCAGCAGCGTACTGGACAGGGGTAACTATGGCTACACCTTC. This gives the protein CASSVLDRGNYGYTF.

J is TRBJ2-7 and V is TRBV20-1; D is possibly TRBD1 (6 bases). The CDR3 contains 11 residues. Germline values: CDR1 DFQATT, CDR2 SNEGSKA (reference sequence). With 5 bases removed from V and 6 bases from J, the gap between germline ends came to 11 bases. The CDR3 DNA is TGCAGTGCTGAGAAACAGGGCGAGCAGTACTTC. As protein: CSAEKQGEQYF.

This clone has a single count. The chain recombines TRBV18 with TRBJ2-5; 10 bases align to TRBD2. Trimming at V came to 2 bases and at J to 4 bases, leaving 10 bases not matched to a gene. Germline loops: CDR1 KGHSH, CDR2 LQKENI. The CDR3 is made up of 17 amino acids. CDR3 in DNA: TGTGCCAGCTCACCATTCCCAGCGGGGGGGCCCGGAGAGACCCAGTACTTC. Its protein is CASSPFPAGGPGETQYF.

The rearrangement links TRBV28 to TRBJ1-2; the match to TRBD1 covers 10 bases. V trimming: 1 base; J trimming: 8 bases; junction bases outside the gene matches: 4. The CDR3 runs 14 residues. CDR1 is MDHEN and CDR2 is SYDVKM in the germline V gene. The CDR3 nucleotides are TGTGCCAGCAGTTTATCTTCGACAGGGGGCGGCTACACCTTC. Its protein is CASSLSSTGGGYTF.

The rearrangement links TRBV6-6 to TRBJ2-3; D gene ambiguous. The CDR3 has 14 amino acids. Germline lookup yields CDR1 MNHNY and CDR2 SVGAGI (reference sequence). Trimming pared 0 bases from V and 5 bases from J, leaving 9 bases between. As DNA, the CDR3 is TGTGCCAGCAGTTACTCCCCCCCCGAAGATACGCAGTATTTT. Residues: CASSYSPPEDTQYF.

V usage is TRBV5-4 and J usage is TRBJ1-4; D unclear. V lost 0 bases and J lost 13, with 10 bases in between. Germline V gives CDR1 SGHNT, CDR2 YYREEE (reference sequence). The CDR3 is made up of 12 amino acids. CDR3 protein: CASSLEKNRLFF. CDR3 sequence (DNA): TGTGCCAGCAGCTTGGAGAAAAACAGACTGTTTTTT.